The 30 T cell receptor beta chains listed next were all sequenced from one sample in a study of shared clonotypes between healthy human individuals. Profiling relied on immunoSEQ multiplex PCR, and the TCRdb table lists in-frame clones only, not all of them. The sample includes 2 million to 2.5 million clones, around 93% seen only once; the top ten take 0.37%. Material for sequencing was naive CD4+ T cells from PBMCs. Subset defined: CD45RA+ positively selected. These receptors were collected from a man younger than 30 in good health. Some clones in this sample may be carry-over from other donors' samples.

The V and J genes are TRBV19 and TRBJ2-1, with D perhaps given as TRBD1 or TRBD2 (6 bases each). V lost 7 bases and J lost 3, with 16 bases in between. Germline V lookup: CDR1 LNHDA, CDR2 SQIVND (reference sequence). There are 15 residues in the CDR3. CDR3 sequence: CASTRGGLRYNEQFF. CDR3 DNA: TGTGCCAGTACCCGAGGGGGGCTACGCTACAATGAGCAGTTCTTC.

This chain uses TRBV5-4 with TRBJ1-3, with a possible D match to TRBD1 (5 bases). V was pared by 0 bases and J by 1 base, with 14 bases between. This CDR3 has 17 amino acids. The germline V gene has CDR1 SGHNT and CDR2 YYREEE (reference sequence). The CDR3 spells CASSLGQSELSGNTIYF. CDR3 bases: TGTGCCAGCAGCTTGGGACAGTCGGAACTTTCTGGAAACACCATATATTTT. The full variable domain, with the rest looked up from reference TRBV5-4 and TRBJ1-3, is ETGVTQSPTHLIKTRGQQVTLRCSSQSGHNTVSWYQQALGQGPQFIFQYYREEENGRGNFPPRFSGLQFPNYSSELNVNALELDDSALYLCASSLGQSELSGNTIYFGEGSWLTVV.

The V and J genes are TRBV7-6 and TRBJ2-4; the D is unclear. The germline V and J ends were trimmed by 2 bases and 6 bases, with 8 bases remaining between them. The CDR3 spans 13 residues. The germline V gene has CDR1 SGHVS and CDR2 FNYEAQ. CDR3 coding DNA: TGTGCCAGCAGCTTATCAGAATTAAACATTCAGTACTTC. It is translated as CASSLSELNIQYF.

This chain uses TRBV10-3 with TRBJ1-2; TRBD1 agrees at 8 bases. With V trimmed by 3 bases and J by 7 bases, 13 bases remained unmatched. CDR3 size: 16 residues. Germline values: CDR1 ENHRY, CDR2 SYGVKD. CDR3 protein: CAISDLRQGILSGYTF. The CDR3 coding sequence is TGTGCCATCAGTGATTTGCGACAGGGGATATTGAGTGGCTACACCTTC.

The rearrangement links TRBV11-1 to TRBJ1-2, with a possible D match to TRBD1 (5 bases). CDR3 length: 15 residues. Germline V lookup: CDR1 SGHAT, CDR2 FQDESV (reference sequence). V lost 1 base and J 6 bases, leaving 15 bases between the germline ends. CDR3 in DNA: TGTGCCAGCAGCTTAGATTTGAGACGGGACCATGGCTACACCTTC. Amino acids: CASSLDLRRDHGYTF.

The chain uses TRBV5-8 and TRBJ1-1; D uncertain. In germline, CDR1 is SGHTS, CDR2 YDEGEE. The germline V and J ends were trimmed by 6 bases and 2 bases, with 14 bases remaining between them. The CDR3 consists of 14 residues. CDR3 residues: CASTRPPYNTEAFF. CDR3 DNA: TGTGCCAGCACCCGCCCCCCCTATAACACTGAAGCTTTCTTT.

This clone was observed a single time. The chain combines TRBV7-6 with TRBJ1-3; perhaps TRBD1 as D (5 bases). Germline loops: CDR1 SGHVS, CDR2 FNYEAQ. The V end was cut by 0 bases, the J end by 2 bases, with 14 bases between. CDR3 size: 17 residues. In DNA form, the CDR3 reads TGTGCCAGCAGCTTAGCGGCCGCCGGGGCGCCTGGAAACACCATATATTTT. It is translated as CASSLAAAGAPGNTIYF.

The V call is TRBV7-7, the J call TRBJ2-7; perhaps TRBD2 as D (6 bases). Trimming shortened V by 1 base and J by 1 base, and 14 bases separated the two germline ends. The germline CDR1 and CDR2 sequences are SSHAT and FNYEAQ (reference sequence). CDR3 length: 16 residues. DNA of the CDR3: TGTGCCAGCAGCTTAGGGCTGATCCGGGGGTCCTACGAGCAGTACTTC. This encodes CASSLGLIRGSYEQYF. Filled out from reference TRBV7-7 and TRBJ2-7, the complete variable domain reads GAGVSQSPRYKVTKRGQDVTLRCDPISSHATLYWYQQALGQGPEFLTYFNYEAQPDKSGLPSDRFSAERPEGSISTLTIQRTEQRDSAMYRCASSLGLIRGSYEQYFGPGTRLTVT.

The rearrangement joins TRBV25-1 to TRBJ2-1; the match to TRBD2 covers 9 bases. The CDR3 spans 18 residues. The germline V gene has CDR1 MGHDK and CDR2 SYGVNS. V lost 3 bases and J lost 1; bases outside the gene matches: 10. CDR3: CASSDAGGSGSSYNEQFF. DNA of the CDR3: TGTGCCAGCAGTGACGCGGGAGGTAGCGGGAGTTCCTACAATGAGCAGTTCTTC.

CDR3 in DNA: TGTTGGCCAGTCCAAGAGACCCAGTACTTC. This codes for CWPVQETQYF. This chain uses TRBV30 with TRBJ2-5; no definite D call. This CDR3 region has 10 residues. Germline loops: CDR1 GTSNPN, CDR2 SVGIG (reference sequence). The variable domain in full, completed from reference TRBV30 and TRBJ2-5, reads SQTIHQWPATLVQPVGSPLSLECTVEGTSNPNLYWYRQAAGRGLQLLFYSVGIGQISSEVPQNLSASRPQDRQFILSSKKLLLSDSGFYLCWPVQETQYFGPGTRLLVL.

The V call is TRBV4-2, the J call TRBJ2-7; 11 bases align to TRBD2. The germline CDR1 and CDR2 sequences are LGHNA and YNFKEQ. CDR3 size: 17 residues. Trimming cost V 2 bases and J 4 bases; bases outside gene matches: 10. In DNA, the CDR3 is TGTGCCAGCAGCCAACGTAGCGGGAGGGTCGATACTTACGAGCAGTACTTC. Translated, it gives CASSQRSGRVDTYEQYF.

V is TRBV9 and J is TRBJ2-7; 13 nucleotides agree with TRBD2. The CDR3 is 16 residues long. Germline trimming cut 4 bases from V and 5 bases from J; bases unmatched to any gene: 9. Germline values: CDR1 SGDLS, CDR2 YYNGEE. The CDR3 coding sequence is TGTGCCAGCAGCTCGTGGACTAGCGGGAGTTTCAACGAGCAGTACTTC. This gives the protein CASSSWTSGSFNEQYF. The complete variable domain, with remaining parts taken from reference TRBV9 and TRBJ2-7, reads DSGVTQTPKHLITATGQRVTLRCSPRSGDLSVYWYQQSLDQGLQFLIQYYNGEERAKGNILERFSAQQFPDLHSELNLSSLELGDSALYFCASSSWTSGSFNEQYFGPGTRLTVT.

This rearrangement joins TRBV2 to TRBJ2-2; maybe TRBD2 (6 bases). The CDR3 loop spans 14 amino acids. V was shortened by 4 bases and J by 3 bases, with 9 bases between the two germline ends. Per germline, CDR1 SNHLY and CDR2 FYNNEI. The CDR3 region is CASSGDSYTGELFF. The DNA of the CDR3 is TGTGCCAGCAGTGGGGACTCATACACCGGGGAGCTGTTTTTT.

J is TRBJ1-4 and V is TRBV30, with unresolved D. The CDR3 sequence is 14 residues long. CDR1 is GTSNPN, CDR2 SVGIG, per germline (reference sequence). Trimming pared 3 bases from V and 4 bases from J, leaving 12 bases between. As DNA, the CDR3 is TGTGCCTGGAGGAAGGACCTGAATAATGAAAAACTGTTTTTT. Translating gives CAWRKDLNNEKLFF.

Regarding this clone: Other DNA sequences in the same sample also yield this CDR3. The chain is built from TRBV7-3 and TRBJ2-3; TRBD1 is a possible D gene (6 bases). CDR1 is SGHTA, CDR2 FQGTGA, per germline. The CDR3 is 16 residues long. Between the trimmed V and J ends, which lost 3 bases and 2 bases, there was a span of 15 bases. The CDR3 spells CASSLGLAGVTDTQYF. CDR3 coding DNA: TGTGCCAGCAGCTTGGGCCTCGCAGGGGTCACAGATACGCAGTATTTT. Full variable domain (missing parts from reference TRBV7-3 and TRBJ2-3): GAGVSQTPSNKVTEKGKYVELRCDPISGHTALYWYRQSLGQGPEFLIYFQGTGAADDSGLPNDRFFAVRPEGSVSTLKIQRTERGDSAVYLCASSLGLAGVTDTQYFGPGTRLTVL.

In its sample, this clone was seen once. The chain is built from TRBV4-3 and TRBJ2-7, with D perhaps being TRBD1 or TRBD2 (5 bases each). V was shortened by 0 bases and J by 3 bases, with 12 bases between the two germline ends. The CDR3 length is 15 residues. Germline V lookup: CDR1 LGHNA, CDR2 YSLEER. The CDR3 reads CASSQDEGRVYEQYF. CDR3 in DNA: TGCGCCAGCAGCCAAGATGAGGGCAGGGTCTACGAGCAGTACTTC.

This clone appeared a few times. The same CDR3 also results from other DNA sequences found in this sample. CDR3 bases: TGTGCCAGCAGCTTAGCGGAGAACACTGAAGCTTTCTTT. Its protein is CASSLAENTEAFF. The chain employs TRBV7-9 and TRBJ1-1; D gene unclear. V shed 0 bases and J shed 1 base, with 3 bases lying between them. Germline CDR1 is SEHNR and CDR2 is FQNEAQ (reference sequence). The CDR3 contains 13 residues.

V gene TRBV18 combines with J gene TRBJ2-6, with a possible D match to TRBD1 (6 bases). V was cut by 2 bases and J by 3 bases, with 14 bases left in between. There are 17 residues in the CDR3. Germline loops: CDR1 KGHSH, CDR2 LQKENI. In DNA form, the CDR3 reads TGTGCCAGCTCACCAACGACAGGTATGATTGGGGCCAACGTCCTGACTTTC. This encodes CASSPTTGMIGANVLTF.

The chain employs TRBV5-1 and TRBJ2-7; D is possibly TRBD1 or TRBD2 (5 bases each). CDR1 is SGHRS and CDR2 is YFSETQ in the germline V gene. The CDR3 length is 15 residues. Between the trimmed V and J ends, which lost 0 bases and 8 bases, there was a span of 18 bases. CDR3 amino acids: CASSLAGTEIRKQYF. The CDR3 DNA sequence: TGCGCCAGCAGCTTGGCCGGGACGGAGATACGAAAGCAGTACTTC.

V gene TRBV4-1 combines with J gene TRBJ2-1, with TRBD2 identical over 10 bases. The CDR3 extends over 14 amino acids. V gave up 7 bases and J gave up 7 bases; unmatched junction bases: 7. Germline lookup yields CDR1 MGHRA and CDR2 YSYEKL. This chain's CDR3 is CASTPSGSVNEQFF. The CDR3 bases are TGCGCCAGCACCCCTAGCGGGAGTGTGAATGAGCAGTTCTTC.

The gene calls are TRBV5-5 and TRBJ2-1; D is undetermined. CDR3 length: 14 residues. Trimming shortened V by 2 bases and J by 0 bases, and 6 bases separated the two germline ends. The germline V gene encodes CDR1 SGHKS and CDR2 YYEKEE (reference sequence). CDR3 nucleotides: TGTGCCAGCAGCTTCGAGAGCTCCTACAATGAGCAGTTCTTC. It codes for CASSFESSYNEQFF.

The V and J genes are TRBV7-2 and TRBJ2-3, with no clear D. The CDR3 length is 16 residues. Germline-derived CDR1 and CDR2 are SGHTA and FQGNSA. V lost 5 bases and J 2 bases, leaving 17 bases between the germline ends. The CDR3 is CASSLRGLRNTDTQYF. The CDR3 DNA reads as TGTGCCAGCAGCCTAAGAGGTTTAAGGAACACAGATACGCAGTATTTT. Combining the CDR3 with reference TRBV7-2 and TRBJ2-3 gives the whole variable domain GAGVSQSPSNKVTEKGKDVELRCDPISGHTALYWYRQSLGQGLEFLIYFQGNSAPDKSGLPSDRFSAERTGGSVSTLTIQRTQQEDSAVYLCASSLRGLRNTDTQYFGPGTRLTVL.

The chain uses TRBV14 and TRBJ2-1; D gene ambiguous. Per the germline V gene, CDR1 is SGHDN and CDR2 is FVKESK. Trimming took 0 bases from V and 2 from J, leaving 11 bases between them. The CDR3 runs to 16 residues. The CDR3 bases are TGTGCCAGCAGCCAAGATGTTGGTTATACCTACAATGAGCAGTTCTTC. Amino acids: CASSQDVGYTYNEQFF.

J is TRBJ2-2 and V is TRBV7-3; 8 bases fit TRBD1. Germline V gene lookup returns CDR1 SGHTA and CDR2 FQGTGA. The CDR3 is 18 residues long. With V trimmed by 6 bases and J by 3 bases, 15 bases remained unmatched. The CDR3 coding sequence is TGTGCCAGCAGTTATCGATCCGGGGACAGGCGGGACACCGGGGAGCTGTTTTTT. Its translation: CASSYRSGDRRDTGELFF.

The CDR3 here is CASSWGLAGHSSSYNEQFF. CDR3 DNA: TGCGCCAGCAGCTGGGGACTAGCGGGGCACTCGAGCTCCTACAATGAGCAGTTCTTC. The chain links TRBV5-1 to TRBJ2-1; 13 bases match TRBD2. This CDR3 has 19 residues. Per germline, CDR1 SGHRS and CDR2 YFSETQ. The trim removed 3 bases at V and 0 bases at J, leaving 9 bases unmatched. Based on the CDR3 plus reference TRBV5-1 and TRBJ2-1, the full variable domain is KAGVTQTPRYLIKTRGQQVTLSCSPISGHRSVSWYQQTPGQGLQFLFEYFSETQRNKGNFPGRFSGRQFSNSRSEMNVSTLELGDSALYLCASSWGLAGHSSSYNEQFFGPGTRLTVL.

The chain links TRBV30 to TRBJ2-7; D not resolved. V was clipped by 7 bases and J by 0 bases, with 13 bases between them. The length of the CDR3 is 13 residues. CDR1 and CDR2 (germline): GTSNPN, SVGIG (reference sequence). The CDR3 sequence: CAYCRSSSYEQYF. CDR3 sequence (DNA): TGTGCCTACTGCCGCAGCAGCTCCTACGAGCAGTACTTC.

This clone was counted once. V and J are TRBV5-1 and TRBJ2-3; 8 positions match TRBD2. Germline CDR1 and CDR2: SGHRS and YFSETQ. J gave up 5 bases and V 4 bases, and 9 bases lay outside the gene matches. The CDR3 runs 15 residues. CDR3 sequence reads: CASSRGGTAQDTQYF. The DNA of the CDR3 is TGCGCCAGCAGCCGGGGGGGAACCGCACAAGATACGCAGTATTTT.

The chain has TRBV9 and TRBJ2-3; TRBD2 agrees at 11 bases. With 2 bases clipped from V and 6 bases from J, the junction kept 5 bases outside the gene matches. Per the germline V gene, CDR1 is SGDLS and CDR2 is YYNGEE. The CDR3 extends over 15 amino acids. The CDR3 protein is CASSVEGLAEDTQYF. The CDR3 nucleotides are TGTGCCAGCAGCGTCGAGGGACTAGCGGAGGATACGCAGTATTTT.

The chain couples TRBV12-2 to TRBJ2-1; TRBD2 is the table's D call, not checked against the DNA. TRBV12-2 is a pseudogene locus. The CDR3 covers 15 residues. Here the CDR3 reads CAKPLAGGPRNEQFF. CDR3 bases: TGTGCAAAACCCTTAGCGGGAGGGCCACGGAATGAGCAGTTCTTC.

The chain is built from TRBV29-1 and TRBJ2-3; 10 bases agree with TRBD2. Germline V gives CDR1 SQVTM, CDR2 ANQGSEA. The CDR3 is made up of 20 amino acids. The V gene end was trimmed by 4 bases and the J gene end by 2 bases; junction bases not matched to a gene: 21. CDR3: CSVGGMWGKEREGFTDTQYF. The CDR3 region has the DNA TGCAGCGTTGGAGGGATGTGGGGAAAGGAGCGGGAGGGGTTCACAGATACGCAGTATTTT.